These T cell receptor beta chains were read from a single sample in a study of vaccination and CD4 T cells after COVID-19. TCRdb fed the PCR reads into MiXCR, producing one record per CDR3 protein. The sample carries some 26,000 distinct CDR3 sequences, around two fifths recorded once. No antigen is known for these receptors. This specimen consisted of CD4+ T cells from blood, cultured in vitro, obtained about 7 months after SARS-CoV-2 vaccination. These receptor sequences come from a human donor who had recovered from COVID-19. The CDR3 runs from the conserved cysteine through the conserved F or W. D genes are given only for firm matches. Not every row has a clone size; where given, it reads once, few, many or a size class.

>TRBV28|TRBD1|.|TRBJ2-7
TGTGCCAGCGCTGAGGGTTCCGCACAGGGGATCTACGAGCAGTACTTC
CASAEGSAQGIYEQYF
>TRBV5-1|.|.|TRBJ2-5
TGCGCCAGCAGCTTGACAGTTATCGGGACCCAGTACTTC
CASSLTVIGTQYF
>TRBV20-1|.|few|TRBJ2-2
TGCAGTGCTAGCCGCACAGGGACAAAGGTCTGGCGGGAGCTGTTTTTT
CSASRTGTKVWRELFF
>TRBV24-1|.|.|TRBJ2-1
TGTGCCACCAGTGATTTGGGGGGGTACAGCTCCTACAATGAGCAGTTCTTC
CATSDLGGYSSYNEQFF
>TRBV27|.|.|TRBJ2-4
TGTGCCAGCAGTTTATATGGGGGAGTACAGCTAGCCAAAAACATTCAGTACTTC
CASSLYGGVQLAKNIQYF
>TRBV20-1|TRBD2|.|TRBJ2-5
TGCAGTGGGGGGGGAGTGAGCGTCCAAGAGACCCAGTACTTC
CSGGGVSVQETQYF
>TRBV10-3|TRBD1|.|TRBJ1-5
TGTGCCATCAGTGAGAAGGACAGGGGGCTGAACAATCAGCCCCAGCATTTT
CAISEKDRGLNNQPQHF
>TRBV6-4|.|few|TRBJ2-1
TGTGCCAGCAGTACGGACTGGGCCAATGAGCAGTTCTTC
CASSTDWANEQFF
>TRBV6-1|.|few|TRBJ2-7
TGTGCCAGCCGTCTAAGATCCGAGCAGTACTTC
CASRLRSEQYF
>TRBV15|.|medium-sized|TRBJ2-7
TGTGCCACCAGCAGAGAAGCCGTCGGCGGGCAGTACTTC
CATSREAVGGQYF
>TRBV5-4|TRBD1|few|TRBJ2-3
TGTGCCAGCAGCCCTGACAGGGCGGTAACAGATACGCAGTATTTT
CASSPDRAVTDTQYF
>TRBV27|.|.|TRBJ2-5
TGTGCCAGCAGTTTAACCACACCCGGCAGGGGAGGCGAGACCCAGTACTTC
CASSLTTPGRGGETQYF
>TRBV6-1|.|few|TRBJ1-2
TGTGCCAGCAGTGAAGCGCCTACGATCGGCTACACCTTC
CASSEAPTIGYTF
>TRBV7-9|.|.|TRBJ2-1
TGTAGTTCTGCGCAGAGCTCCTACAATGAGCAGTTCTTC
CSSAQSSYNEQFF
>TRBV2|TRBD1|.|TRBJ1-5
TGTGCCAGCAGTCCGGACAGGGCACTTAGCAATCAGCCCCAGCATTTT
CASSPDRALSNQPQHF
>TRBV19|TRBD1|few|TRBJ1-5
TGTGCCAGTACGGACAGGGGGCTAGGAAGCAATCAGCCCCAGCATTTT
CASTDRGLGSNQPQHF
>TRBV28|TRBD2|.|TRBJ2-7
TGTGCCAGCAGTACTAGCGGGAGATCGTGGGAGCAGTACTTC
CASSTSGRSWEQYF
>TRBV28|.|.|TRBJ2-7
TGTGCCAGCTACTCCCAGTGGACTTCCACCTACGAGCAGTACTTC
CASYSQWTSTYEQYF
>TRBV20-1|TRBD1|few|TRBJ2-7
TGCAGTGGAGGGACAGGACTCTCCTACGAGCAGTACTTC
CSGGTGLSYEQYF
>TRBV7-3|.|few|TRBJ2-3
TGTGCCAGCAGCTTGGAGGGGGCTTCCAGCACAGATACGCAGTATTTT
CASSLEGASSTDTQYF
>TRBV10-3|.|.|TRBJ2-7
TGTGCCATCAGTGGCGCCTACGAGCAGTACTTC
CAISGAYEQYF
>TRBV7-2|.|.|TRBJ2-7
TGTGCCAGCAGCCCCAATAAGGCGGGAGAGCAGTACTTC
CASSPNKAGEQYF
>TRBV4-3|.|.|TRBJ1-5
TGCGCCAGCAGCCCAGGGATGGGCAATCAGCCCCAGCATTTT
CASSPGMGNQPQHF
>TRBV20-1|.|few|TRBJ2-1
TGCAGTGCTAGCCCAATGGGGGGAGTAGGTAGGAATGAGCAGTTCTTC
CSASPMGGVGRNEQFF
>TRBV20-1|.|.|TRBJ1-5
TGCAGTGCGATACGGGGCAAGGACAATCAGCCCCAGCATTTT
CSAIRGKDNQPQHF
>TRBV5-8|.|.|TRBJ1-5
TGTGCCAGCAGCTTGTGGGGAGGCAATCAGCCCCAGCATTTT
CASSLWGGNQPQHF
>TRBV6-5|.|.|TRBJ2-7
TGTGCCAGCAGTTACTCGTACAGAGATTACGAGCAGTACTTC
CASSYSYRDYEQYF
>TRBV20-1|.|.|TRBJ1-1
TGCAGTGCTAGGGGCTCAGGGGTGGGCACTGAAGCTTTCTTT
CSARGSGVGTEAFF
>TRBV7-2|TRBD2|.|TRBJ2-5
TGTGCCAGCAGCTTAACTAGCGGGATCAGTGAGACCCAGTACTTC
CASSLTSGISETQYF
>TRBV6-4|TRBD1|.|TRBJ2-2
TGTGCCAGCAGTGATGGGACAGACAGCGGGGAGCTGTTTTTT
CASSDGTDSGELFF
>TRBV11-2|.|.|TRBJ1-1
TGTGCCAGCAGCTCCCAGGGGAACACTGAAGCTTTCTTT
CASSSQGNTEAFF
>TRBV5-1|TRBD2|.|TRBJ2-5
TGCGCCAGCAAAACCGGGAGGGAGACCCAGTACTTC
CASKTGRETQYF
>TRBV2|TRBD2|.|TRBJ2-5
TGTGCCACGACGGGACTAGCGGGAGAGACCCAGTACTTC
CATTGLAGETQYF
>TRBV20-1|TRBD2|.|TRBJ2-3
TGCAGTGCTAGAGCGGGAGGAGGCACAGATACGCAGTATTTT
CSARAGGGTDTQYF
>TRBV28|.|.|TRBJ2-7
TGTGCCAGCAGTTTAATATACGAGCAGTACTTC
CASSLIYEQYF
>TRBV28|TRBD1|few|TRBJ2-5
TGTGCCAGCATCACAGGGGGTCACGTCCCGCAAGAGACCCAGTACTTC
CASITGGHVPQETQYF
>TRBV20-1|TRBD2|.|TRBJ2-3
TGCAGCTCTCAGCGGGGAGCCTATCCGGATACGCAGTATTTT
CSSQRGAYPDTQYF
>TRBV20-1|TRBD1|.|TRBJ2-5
TGCAGTGCTAGGGCTCAAGCGACAGGGGCAGGGGAGACCCAGTACTTC
CSARAQATGAGETQYF
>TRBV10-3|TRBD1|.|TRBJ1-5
TGTGCCAGCAGTTTTTCCCGGGCAGGGGGCCAGCCCCAGCATTTT
CASSFSRAGGQPQHF